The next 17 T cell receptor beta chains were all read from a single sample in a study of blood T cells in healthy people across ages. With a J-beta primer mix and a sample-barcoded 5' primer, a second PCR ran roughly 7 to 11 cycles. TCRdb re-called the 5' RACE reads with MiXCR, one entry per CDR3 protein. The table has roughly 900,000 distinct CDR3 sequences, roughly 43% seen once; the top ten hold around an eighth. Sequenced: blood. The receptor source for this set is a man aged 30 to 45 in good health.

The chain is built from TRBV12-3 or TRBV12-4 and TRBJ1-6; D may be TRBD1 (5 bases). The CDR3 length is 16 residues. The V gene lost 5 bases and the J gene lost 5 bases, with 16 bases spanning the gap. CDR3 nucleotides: TGTGCCAGCAGTCCCCGAGGGGCCCCTAATAATTCACCCCTCCACTTT. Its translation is CASSPRGAPNNSPLHF.

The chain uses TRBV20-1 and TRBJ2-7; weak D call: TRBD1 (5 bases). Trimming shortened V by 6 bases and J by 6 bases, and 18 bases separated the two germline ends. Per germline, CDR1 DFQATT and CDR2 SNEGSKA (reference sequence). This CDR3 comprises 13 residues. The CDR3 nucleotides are TGCAGTGCGTTGGGGCCGAGAAAAGGCGAGCAGTACTTC. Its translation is CSALGPRKGEQYF.

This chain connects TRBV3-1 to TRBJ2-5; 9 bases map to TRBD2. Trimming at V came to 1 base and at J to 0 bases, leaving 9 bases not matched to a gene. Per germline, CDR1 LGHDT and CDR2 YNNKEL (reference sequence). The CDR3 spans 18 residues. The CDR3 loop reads CASSQVMSGGSHQETQYF. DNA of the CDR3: TGTGCCAGCAGCCAAGTAATGAGCGGGGGGTCACACCAAGAGACCCAGTACTTC.

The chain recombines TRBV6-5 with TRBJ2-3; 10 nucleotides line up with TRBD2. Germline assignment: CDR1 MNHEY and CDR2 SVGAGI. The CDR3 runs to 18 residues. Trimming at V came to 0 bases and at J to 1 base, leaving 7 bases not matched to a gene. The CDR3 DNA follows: TGTGCCAGCAGTTACTCGAATAGCGGGGGGTCCCGCACAGATACGCAGTATTTT. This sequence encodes CASSYSNSGGSRTDTQYF.

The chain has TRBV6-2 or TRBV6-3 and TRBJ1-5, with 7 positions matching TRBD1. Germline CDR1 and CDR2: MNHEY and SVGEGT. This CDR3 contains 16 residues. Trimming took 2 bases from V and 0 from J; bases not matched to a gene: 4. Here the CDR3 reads CASSYMTGLSNQPQHF. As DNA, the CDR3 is TGTGCCAGCAGTTACATGACAGGGCTTAGCAATCAGCCCCAGCATTTT.

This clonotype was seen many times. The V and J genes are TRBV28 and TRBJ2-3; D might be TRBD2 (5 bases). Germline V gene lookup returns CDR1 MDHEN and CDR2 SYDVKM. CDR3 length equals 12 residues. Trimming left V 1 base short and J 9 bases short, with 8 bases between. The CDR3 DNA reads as TGTGCCAGCAGTTTATCGTCGGGGACGCAGTATTTT. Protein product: CASSLSSGTQYF. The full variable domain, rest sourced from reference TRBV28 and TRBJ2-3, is DVKVTQSSRYLVKRTGEKVFLECVQDMDHENMFWYRQDPGLGLRLIYFSYDVKMKEKGDIPEGYSVSREKKERFSLILESASTNQTSMYLCASSLSSGTQYFGPGTRLTVL.

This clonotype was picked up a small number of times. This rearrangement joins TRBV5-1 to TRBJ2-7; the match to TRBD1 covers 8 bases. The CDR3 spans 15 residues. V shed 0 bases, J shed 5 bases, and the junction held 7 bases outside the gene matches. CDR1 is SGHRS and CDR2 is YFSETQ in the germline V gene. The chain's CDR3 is CASSLVGTGPHEQYF. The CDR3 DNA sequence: TGCGCCAGCAGCTTGGTCGGGACAGGCCCCCACGAGCAGTACTTC.

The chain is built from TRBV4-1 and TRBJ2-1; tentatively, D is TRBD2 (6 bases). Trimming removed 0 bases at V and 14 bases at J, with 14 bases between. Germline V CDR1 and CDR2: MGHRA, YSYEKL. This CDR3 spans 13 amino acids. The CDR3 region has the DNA TGCGCCAGCAGCCAAGATCGGGGCGGGAAAGAGTTCTTC. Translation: CASSQDRGGKEFF.

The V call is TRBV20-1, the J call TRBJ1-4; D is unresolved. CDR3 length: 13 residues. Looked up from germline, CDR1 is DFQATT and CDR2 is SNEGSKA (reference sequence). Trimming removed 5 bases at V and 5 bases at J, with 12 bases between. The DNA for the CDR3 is TGCAGTGCTCGCCGAGACGTAAATGAAAAACTGTTTTTT. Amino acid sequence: CSARRDVNEKLFF.

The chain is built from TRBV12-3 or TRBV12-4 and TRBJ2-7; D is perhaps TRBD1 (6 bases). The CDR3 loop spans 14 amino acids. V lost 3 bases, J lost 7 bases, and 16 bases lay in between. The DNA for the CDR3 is TGTGCCAGCAGTTTTCAGGACAGTGACAATGAGCAGTACTTC. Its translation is CASSFQDSDNEQYF.

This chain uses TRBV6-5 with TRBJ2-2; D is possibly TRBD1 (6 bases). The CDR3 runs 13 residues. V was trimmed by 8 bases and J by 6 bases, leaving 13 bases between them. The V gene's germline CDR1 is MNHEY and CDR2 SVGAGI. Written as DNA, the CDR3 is TGTGCCAGCGAGGGGGTCAACCCCGGGGAGCTGTTTTTT. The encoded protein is CASEGVNPGELFF.

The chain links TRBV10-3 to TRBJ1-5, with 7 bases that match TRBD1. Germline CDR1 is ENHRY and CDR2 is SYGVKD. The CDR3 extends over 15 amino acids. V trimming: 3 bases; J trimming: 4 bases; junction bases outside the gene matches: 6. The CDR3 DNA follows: TGTGCCATCAGTGATGCTGACAGGGTTAATCAGCCCCAGCATTTT. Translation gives CAISDADRVNQPQHF.

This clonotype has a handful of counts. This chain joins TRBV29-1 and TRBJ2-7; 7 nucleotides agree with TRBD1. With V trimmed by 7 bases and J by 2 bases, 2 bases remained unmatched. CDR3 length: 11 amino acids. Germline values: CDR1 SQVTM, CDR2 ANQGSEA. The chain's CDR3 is CSAGQTYEQYF. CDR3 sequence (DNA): TGCAGCGCGGGACAGACCTACGAGCAGTACTTC.

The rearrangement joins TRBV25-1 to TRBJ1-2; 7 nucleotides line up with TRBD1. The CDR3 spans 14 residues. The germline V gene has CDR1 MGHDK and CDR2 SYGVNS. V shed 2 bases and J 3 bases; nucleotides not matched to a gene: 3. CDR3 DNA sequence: TGTGCCAGCAGTGAAGTGGGGACAGACTATGGCTACACCTTC. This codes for CASSEVGTDYGYTF.

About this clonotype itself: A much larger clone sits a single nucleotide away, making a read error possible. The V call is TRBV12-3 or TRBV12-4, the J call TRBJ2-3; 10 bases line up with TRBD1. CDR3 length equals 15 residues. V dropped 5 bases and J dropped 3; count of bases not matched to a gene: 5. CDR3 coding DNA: TGTGCCAGCAGTATGACAGGGGGCGAAACAGATACGCAGTATTTT. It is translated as CASSMTGGETDTQYF.

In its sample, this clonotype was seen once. This CDR3 reads CASGGGRLAKNIQYF. DNA for the CDR3: TGTGCCAGCGGCGGGGGTAGACTAGCCAAAAACATTCAGTACTTC. V usage is TRBV4-2 and J usage is TRBJ2-4; 7 bases line up with TRBD2. CDR3 size: 15 residues. From germline, CDR1 is LGHNA and CDR2 YNFKEQ. V lost 8 bases, J lost 0 bases, and 7 bases stayed unmatched.

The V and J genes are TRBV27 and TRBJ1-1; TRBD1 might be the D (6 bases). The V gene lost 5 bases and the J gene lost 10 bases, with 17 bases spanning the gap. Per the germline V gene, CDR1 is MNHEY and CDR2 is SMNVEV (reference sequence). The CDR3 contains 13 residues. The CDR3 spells CASSPRQGWIAFF. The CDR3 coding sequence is TGTGCCAGCAGTCCCCGGCAGGGGTGGATAGCTTTCTTT.